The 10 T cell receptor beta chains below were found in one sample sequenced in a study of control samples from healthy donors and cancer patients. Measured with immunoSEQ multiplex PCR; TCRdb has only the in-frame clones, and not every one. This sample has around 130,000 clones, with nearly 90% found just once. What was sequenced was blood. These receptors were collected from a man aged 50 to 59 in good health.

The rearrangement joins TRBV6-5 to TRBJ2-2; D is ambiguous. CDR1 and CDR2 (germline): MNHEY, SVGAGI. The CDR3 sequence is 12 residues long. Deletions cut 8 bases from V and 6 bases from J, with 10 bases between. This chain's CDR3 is CASSRSAGELFF. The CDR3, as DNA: TGTGCCAGCTCTCGAAGTGCCGGGGAGCTGTTTTTT.

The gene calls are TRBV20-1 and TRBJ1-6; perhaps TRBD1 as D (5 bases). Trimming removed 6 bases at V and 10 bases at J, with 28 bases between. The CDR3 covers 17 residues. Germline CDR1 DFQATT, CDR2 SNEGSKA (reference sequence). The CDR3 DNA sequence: TGCAGTGCGAGTCGGCGGGTACGGGGCGTTAGTGGCTCACCCCTCCACTTT. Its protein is CSASRRVRGVSGSPLHF.

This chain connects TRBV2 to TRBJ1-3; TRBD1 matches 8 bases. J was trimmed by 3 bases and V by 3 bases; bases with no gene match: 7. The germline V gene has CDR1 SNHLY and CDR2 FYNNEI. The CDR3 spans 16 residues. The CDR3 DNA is TGTGCCAGCAGTGAGGTCAGGGGGCGCCTTGGAAACACCATATATTTT. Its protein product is CASSEVRGRLGNTIYF.

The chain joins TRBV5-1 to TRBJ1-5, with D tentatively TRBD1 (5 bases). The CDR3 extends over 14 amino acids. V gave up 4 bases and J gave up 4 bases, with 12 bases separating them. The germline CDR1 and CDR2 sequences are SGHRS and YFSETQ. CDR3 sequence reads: CASSPAGGNQPQHF. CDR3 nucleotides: TGCGCCAGCAGCCCCGCTGGGGGAAATCAGCCCCAGCATTTT.

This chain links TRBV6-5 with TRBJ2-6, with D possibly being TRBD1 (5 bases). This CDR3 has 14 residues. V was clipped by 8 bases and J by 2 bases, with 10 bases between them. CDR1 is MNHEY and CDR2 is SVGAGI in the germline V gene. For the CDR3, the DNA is TGTGCCAGCCGCACGGACACTGGGGCCAACGTCCTGACTTTC. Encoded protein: CASRTDTGANVLTF.

CDR3 in amino acids: CASTGTGGTGELFF. The DNA for the CDR3 is TGCGCCAGCACCGGGACAGGGGGCACCGGGGAGCTGTTTTTT. J is TRBJ2-2 and V is TRBV10-1; 11 bases map to TRBD1. V lost 7 bases, J lost 4 bases, and 2 bases stayed unmatched. Germline V CDR1 and CDR2: WNHNN, SYGVQD (reference sequence). The CDR3 covers 14 residues.

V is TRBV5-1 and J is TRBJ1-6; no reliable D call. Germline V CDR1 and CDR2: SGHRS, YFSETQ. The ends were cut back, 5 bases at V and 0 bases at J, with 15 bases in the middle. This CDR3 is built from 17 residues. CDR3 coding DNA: TGCGCCAGCAGTCCCGGTTGGGAGAGCTCCTATAATTCACCCCTCCACTTT. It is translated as CASSPGWESSYNSPLHF.

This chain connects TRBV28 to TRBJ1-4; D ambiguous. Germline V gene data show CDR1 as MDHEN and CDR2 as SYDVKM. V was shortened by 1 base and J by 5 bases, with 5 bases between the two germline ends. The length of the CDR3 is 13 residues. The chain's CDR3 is CASSLSGNEKLFF. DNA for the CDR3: TGTGCCAGCAGTTTATCGGGGAATGAAAAACTGTTTTTT.

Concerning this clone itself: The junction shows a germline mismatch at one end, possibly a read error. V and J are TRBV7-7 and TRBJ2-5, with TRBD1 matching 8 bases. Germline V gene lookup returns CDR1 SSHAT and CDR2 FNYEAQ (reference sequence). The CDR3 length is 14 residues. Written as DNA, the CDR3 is TGTGCTAGCAGCCGGAACAGGGGGTCGGAGACCCAGTACTTC. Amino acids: CASSRNRGSETQYF.

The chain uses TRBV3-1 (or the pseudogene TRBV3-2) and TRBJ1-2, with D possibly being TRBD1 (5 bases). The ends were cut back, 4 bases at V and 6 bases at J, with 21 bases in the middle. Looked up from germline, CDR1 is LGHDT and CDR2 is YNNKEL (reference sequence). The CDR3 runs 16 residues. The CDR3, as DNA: TGTGCCAGCAGCCCGATGGGGAGGGGAGATCTGGATGGCTACACCTTC. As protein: CASSPMGRGDLDGYTF.